Described below is a single T cell receptor beta chain sequence and its context. The source of the sample is a study of technical replicates of blood from a few donors. Per germline, CDR1 SEHNR and CDR2 FQNEAQ (reference sequence). Trimming cost V 5 bases and J 4 bases, with 14 bases left between them. The CDR3 has 14 residues. Here immunoSEQ multiplex PCR was the method, and the copy in TCRdb shows in-frame clones only, minus some. The sample carries tens of thousands of clones, roughly 90% recorded once. Material for sequencing was T cells isolated from PBMCs. The chain has TRBV7-9 and TRBJ1-1; D is possibly TRBD1 (6 bases). The TCR sequence derives from a human donor in good health. CDR3 bases: TGTGCCAGCAGCCTATCCTACAGGGTCACTGAAGCTTTCTTT. Translation gives CASSLSYRVTEAFF.